This note documents a single TCR beta chain sequence. Its antigen is currently unknown. This sample was taken from a study of vaccination effects on CD4 cells after COVID-19. Study conclusions and caveats: The study had few convalescent patients and no early post-infection timepoints. The vaccine-induced clones of healthy vaccinees included only 1 of 255 that cross-reacted with common cold coronaviruses.

The data were produced by immunoSEQ multiplex PCR, yet TCRdb's version contains in-frame clones alone and is incomplete. The profile shows 71,000 or so clones, about 65% of them singletons. ViraFEST assay sequencing came after antigen-specific CD4+ T cells were expanded with viral peptide pools. The culture ran for around nine days, and then CD4+ T cells were isolated. Vaccine recipients had no previous SARS-CoV-2 infection; their nucleocapsid antibodies were negative. Wells containing 1.5 million to 2 million PBMC each were cultured with approximately 10 IU/ml IL-2 and 8 to 10 ug/ml peptides. This TCR was recovered from a human donor who received a COVID-19 vaccine. Sequencing used CD4+ T cells from PBMCs cultured with HCoV-OC43 spike peptides, obtained before COVID-19 vaccination. Subset specified: HCoV-OC43 spike overlapping peptide pool stimulation.

CDR3 residues: CASSTVDDRGGYTF. For the CDR3, the DNA is TGTGCCAGCAGCACCGTTGACGACAGGGGTGGCTACACCTTC. This rearrangement joins TRBV5-4 to TRBJ1-2, with 8 positions matching TRBD1. Germline-derived CDR1 and CDR2 are SGHNT and YYREEE (reference sequence). The ends lost 4 bases at V and 7 bases at J; junction bases unmatched: 9. CDR3 size: 14 residues.